A single sample gave rise to the 10 T cell receptor beta chains below, sequenced in a study of shared T cell receptors in the human thymus. Libraries were prepared by immunoSEQ multiplex PCR; TCRdb keeps only in-frame clonotypes and omits some of them. The data show hundreds of thousands of clones, with 70% to 80% seen just once and about 0.013% held by the top ten. This sample also appeared in a second study, on human thymus T cells.

Sequenced input: thymocytes. The receptors shown here come from a boy under three years old with a congenital heart defect.

CDR3 loop: CASRRTTPDTQYF. In DNA, the CDR3 is TGCGCCAGCAGAAGGACAACGCCAGATACGCAGTATTTT. This chain joins TRBV10-2 and TRBJ2-3, with TRBD1 as a possible D gene (5 bases). V shed 6 bases and J shed 4 bases, with 11 bases lying between them. Per the germline V gene, CDR1 is WSHSY and CDR2 is SAAADI. The CDR3 loop spans 13 amino acids.

V gene TRBV18 combines with J gene TRBJ2-7, with D hard to call. The CDR3 sequence is 13 residues long. Germline CDR1 reads KGHSH; CDR2 reads LQKENI. V shed 1 base and J shed 2 bases, with 6 bases lying between them. CDR3 DNA sequence: TGTGCCAGCTCACCACTTCCAGCCTACGAGCAGTACTTC. The encoded protein is CASSPLPAYEQYF. Based on the CDR3 plus reference TRBV18 and TRBJ2-7, the full variable domain is NAGVMQNPRHLVRRRGQEARLRCSPMKGHSHVYWYRQLPEEGLKFMVYLQKENIIDESGMPKERFSAEFPKEGPSILRIQQVVRGDSAAYFCASSPLPAYEQYFGPGTRLTVT.

The chain couples TRBV6-4 to TRBJ2-7, with D tentatively TRBD1 (6 bases). Trimming shortened V by 2 bases and J by 12 bases, and 11 bases separated the two germline ends. The length of the CDR3 is 11 residues. Looked up from germline, CDR1 is MRHNA and CDR2 is SNTAGT. CDR3 DNA: TGTGCCAGCAGTGACGGGCAGGGGTTGTACTTC. This gives the protein CASSDGQGLYF.

The V and J genes are TRBV10-1 and TRBJ1-1; TRBD1 aligns across 9 bases. Germline CDR1 reads WNHNN; CDR2 reads SYGVQD (reference sequence). The CDR3 loop spans 14 amino acids. With 6 bases clipped from V and 1 base from J, the junction kept 3 bases outside the gene matches. The CDR3 DNA reads as TGCGCCAGCAGCCTGACAGGGGGGAACACTGAAGCTTTCTTT. Encoded protein: CASSLTGGNTEAFF.

The chain uses TRBV27 and TRBJ2-3, with D uncertain. Trimming took 5 bases from V and 4 from J, leaving 7 bases between them. Germline CDR1 and CDR2: MNHEY and SMNVEV (reference sequence). The CDR3 extends over 12 amino acids. The CDR3 region is CASSPPADTQYF. The CDR3 DNA follows: TGTGCCAGCAGTCCCCCGGCAGATACGCAGTATTTT.

The chain employs TRBV19 and TRBJ2-1; TRBD1 matches at 8 bases. The CDR3 has 16 amino acids. The junction had 15 bases not matched to a gene; V was cut back by 6 bases and J by 8 bases. Germline V gene data show CDR1 as LNHDA and CDR2 as SQIVND (reference sequence). The CDR3 bases are TGTGCCAGTAGAGTATCCCCCAGCCAGGGGGCGGATGAGCAGTTCTTC. It yields the protein CASRVSPSQGADEQFF.

The chain joins TRBV7-9 to TRBJ2-7; 8 bases fit TRBD2. The CDR3 sequence is 17 residues long. Germline CDR1 reads SEHNR; CDR2 reads FQNEAQ (reference sequence). J was trimmed by 6 bases and V by 7 bases; bases with no gene match: 20. The CDR3 bases are TGTGCCAGCACGAGTCCGGATGGTACGGGAGGGCCTGGCGAGCAGTACTTC. Encoded protein: CASTSPDGTGGPGEQYF.

The chain is built from TRBV30 and TRBJ2-5; D uncertain. CDR1 and CDR2 (germline): GTSNPN, SVGIG (reference sequence). The CDR3 has 12 residues. With 2 bases removed from V and 1 base from J, the gap between germline ends came to 5 bases. CDR3 sequence: CAWSSVQETQYF. CDR3 in DNA: TGTGCCTGGAGTTCTGTCCAAGAGACCCAGTACTTC.

The sample holds a few counts of this clone. The chain's CDR3 is CASSLDHYSLNYGYTF. CDR3 nucleotide sequence: TGTGCCAGCAGCTTAGACCATTACAGCCTTAACTATGGCTACACCTTC. The chain joins TRBV7-9 to TRBJ1-2; D is unresolved. V lost 1 base and J lost 1, with 13 bases in between. The germline gives CDR1 SEHNR, CDR2 FQNEAQ (reference sequence). The CDR3 covers 16 residues.

Concerning this clone itself: One end of the junction does not line up with germline, which may come from a read error. The rearrangement links TRBV7-2 to TRBJ2-7, with 8 bases fitting TRBD2. Germline CDR1 and CDR2: SGHTA and FQGNSA. This CDR3 comprises 16 residues. CDR3 DNA: TGTGCCAGCAGCCTAGCCCTGACTAGCGTACCCTACGAGCAGTACTTC. This gives the protein CASSLALTSVPYEQYF.